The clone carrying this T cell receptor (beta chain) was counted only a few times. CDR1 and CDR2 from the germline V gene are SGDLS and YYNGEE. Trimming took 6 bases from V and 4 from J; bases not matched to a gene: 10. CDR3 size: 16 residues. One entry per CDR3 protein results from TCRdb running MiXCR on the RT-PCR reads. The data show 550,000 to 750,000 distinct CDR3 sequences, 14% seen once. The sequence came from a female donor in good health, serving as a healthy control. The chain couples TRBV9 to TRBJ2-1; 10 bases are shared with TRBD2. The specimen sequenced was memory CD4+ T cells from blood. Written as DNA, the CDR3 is TGTGCCAGCACCCCAACCGGGACTAGCGTATACAATGAGCAGTTCTTC. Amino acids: CASTPTGTSVYNEQFF.